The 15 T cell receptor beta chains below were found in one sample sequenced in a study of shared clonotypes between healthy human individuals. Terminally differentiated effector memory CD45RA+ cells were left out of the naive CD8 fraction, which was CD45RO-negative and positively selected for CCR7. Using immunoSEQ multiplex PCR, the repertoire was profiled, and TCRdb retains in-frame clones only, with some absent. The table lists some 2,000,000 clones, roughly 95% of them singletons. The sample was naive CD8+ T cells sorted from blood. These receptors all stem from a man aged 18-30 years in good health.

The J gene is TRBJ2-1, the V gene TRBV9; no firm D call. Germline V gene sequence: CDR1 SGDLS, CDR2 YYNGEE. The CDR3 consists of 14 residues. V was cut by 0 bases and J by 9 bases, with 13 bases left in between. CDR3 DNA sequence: TGTGCCAGCAGCGTAGACTGGTCCGCCGTTGAGCAGTTCTTC. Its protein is CASSVDWSAVEQFF.

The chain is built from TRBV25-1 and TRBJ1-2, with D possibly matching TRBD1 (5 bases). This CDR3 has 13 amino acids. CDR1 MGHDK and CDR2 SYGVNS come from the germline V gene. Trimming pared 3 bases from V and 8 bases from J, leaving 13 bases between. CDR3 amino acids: CASSDPGPRGYTF. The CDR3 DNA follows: TGTGCCAGCAGTGACCCAGGGCCGCGGGGCTACACCTTC.

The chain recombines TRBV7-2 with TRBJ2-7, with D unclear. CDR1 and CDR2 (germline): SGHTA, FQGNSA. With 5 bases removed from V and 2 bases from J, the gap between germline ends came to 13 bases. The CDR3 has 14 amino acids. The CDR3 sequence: CASSLGAGPYEQYF. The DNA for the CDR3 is TGTGCCAGCAGCCTAGGTGCCGGACCCTACGAGCAGTACTTC.

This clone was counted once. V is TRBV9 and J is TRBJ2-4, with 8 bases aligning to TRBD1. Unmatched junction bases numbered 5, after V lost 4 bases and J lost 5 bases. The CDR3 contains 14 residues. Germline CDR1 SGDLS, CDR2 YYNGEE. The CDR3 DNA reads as TGTGCCAGCAGCACCCAGGGGGCTGAAAACATTCAGTACTTC. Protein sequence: CASSTQGAENIQYF.

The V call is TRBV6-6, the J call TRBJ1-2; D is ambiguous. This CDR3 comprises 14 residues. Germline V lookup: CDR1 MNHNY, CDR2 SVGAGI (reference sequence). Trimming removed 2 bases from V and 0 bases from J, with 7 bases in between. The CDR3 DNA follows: TGTGCCAGCAGTTACCACCCAGCTAACTATGGCTACACCTTC. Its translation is CASSYHPANYGYTF.

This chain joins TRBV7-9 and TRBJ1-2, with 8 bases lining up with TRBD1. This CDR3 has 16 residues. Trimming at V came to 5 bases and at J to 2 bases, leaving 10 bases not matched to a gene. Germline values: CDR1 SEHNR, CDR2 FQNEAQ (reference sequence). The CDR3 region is CASSTLGQGFNYGYTF. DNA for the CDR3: TGTGCCAGCAGCACCCTCGGACAGGGTTTCAACTATGGCTACACCTTC.

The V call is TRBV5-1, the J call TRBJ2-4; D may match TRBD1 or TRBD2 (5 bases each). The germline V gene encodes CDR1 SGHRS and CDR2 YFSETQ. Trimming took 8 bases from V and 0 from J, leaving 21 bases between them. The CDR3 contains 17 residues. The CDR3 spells CASKTEVGDLAKNIQYF. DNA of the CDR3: TGCGCCAGTAAGACAGAGGTGGGGGATCTAGCCAAAAACATTCAGTACTTC.

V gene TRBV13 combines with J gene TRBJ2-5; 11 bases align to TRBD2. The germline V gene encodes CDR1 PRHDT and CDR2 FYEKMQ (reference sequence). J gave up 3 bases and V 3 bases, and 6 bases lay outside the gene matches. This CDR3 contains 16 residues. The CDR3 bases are TGTGCCAGCAGCTTGGGGGAACTAGCGGGAGAAGAGACCCAGTACTTC. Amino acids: CASSLGELAGEETQYF.

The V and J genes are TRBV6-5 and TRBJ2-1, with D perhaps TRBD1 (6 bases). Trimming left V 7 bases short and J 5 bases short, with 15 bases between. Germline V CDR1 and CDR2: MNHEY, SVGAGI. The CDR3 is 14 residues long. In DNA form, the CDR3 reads TGTGCCAGCAAGGAAACCGCAGGGGACAATGAGCAGTTCTTC. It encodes CASKETAGDNEQFF.

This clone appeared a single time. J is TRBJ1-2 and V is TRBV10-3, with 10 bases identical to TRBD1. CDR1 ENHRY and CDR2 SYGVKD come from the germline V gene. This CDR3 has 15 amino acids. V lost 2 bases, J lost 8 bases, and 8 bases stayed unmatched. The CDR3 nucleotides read TGTGCCATCAGTGAGGGGACAGGGGCAGTGAGAGGCTACACCTTC. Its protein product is CAISEGTGAVRGYTF.

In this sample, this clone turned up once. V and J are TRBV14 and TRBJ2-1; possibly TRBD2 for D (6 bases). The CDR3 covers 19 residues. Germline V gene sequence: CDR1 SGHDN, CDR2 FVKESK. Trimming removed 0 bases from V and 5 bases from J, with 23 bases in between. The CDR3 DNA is TGTGCCAGCAGCCAAGAGGGAATCTTGGAGGGGATGGTACACAATGAGCAGTTCTTC. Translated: CASSQEGILEGMVHNEQFF.

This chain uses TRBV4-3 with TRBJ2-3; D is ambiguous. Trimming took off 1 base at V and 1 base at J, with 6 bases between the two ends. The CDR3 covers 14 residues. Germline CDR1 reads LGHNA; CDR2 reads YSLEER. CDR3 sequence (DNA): TGCGCCAGCAGCCAAGTTTTAGGCACAGATACGCAGTATTTT. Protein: CASSQVLGTDTQYF.

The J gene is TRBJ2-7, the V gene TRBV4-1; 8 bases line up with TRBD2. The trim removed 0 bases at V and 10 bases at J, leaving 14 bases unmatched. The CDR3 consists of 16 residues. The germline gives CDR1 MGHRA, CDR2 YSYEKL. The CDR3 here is CASSQDLGAGGAEQYF. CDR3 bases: TGCGCCAGCAGCCAAGATTTAGGCGCCGGGGGGGCGGAACAGTACTTC.

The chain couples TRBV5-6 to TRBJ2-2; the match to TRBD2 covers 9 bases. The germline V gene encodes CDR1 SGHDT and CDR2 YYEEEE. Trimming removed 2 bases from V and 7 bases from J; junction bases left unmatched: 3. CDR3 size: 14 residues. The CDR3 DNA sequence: TGTGCCAGCAGCTTTGGGACTAGCATCGGGGAGCTGTTTTTT. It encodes CASSFGTSIGELFF.

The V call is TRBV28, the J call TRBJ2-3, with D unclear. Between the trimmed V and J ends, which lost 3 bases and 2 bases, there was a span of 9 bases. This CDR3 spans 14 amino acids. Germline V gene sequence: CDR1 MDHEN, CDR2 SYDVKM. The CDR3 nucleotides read TGTGCCAGCAGTTTGACCAGCCTCACAGATACGCAGTATTTT. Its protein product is CASSLTSLTDTQYF. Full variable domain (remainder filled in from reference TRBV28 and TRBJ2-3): DVKVTQSSRYLVKRTGEKVFLECVQDMDHENMFWYRQDPGLGLRLIYFSYDVKMKEKGDIPEGYSVSREKKERFSLILESASTNQTSMYLCASSLTSLTDTQYFGPGTRLTVL.